This T cell receptor beta chain was obtained from a study of shared clonotypes between healthy human individuals. Turning to the study itself: Three CD4 naive, three CD4 memory, two CD8 naive and one CD8 memory plate were used per donor. Study-wide findings and caveats: Naive CD4 clonotypes overlapped across a few donors at around 4.8%. Compared with clonotypes that all four donors shared, non-shared clonotypes had lower generation probabilities.

The sorted-subset replicate PCRs were given approximately 190 ng DNA, which is some 29,000 T cell genomes. Sequencing was performed with immunoSEQ multiplex PCR; in TCRdb, only in-frame clones are kept and a portion is missing. This sample has around 2.1 million clones; almost 96% occur once, and the top ten carry approximately 0.13%. The V gene lost 3 bases and the J gene lost 2 bases, with 10 bases spanning the gap. The germline gives CDR1 SGDLS, CDR2 YYNGEE. CDR3 length: 14 residues. A word on this clone: What it binds is unknown.

The sequence derives from a man aged 18 to 29 in good health. Sequencing used naive CD4+ T cells sorted from blood. Documented subset: CD45RA+ positively selected. V is TRBV9 and J is TRBJ2-3, with D unclear. The CDR3 DNA is TGTGCCAGCAGCGATATTGGCAACACAGATACGCAGTATTTT. Translated: CASSDIGNTDTQYF.